This TCR beta chain was found in a study of T-cell reconstitution after alpha-beta-depleted transplantation in children (dated by TCRdb to the mid-2010s). A note on the overall study: T-cell immune reconstitution after TCRalphabeta/CD19-depleted allogeneic hematopoietic cell transplantation in children was quantitatively tracked in the study by means of TCR repertoire profiling.

From the cysteine up to the phenylalanine, the CDR3 has a length of 16 residues. The sequence is cut down to CDR3 DNA, 48 bases in frame from base 1. CDR1 MNHEY and CDR2 SMNVEV were looked up in the germline V gene (reference sequence). Trimming accounts for 5 bases at V and 0 bases at J, while the number of junction bases matched to no gene is 9. Broader findings and caveats from the paper: The frequencies of hyperexpanded clones fell over the following months, and after one year, T-cell counts and TCRbeta diversity were mostly attributed to newly produced T cells. In some patients, high TCRbeta diversity at day 60 was attributed to recipient T cells and intrathymic progenitors that had survived conditioning. The apparently early alphabetaT-cell count recovery about two months after transplant was reportedly dependent on only several hundred rapidly expanded clones derived from non-depleted graft cells.

Libraries were prepared through PCR. Sequencing was carried out with an Illumina HiSeq 2500. TCR library preparation used molecular barcoding, with unique molecular identifiers applied to normalize quantification of the TCRbeta repertoire. TCRdb applied fastp at Q25 and MiXCR to the public reads, then kept only in-frame beta chains. Duplicate CDR3 protein sequences are folded into a single record with the most common DNA and genes. In all, the sample holds approximately 240,000 distinct CDR3 sequences, and around 9.9% of those were seen once. Of the sample, 28% is held by the ten largest clones. The label giving this sample's treatment or condition can be read as: allogeneic hematopoietic cell transplantation with graft depleted of TCRalphabeta T cells and CD19 B cells. TCRalphabeta/CD19-depleted allogeneic hematopoietic cell grafts were given to the transplant recipients, all of whom were children.

With respect to this clonotype: Its antigen is still unknown. No base quality information exists; no much larger clone differs at one position.

The sequences come from PBMCs, collected before TCRalphabeta/CD19-depleted stem cell transplant. The chain joins TRBV27 to TRBJ2-7; TRBD2 fits 8 bases in the junction. The sequence came from a child in the first two years of life with acute myeloid leukemia, due to receive a stem cell transplant. The DNA sequence reads TGTGCCAGCAGTCCCGGGCTAGCGGGTGACTCCTACGAGCAGTACTTC. This codes for CASSPGLAGDSYEQYF.